The 4 T cell receptor beta chains listed next were all sequenced from one sample in a study of post-analysis software for immune sequencing data (dated by TCRdb to the mid-2010s). Library preparation employed PCR. Sequenced on an Illumina HiSeq 2500. Unique molecular identifiers were incorporated into TCR beta cDNA libraries to reduce PCR and sequencing biases. TCRdb applied fastp at Q25 and MiXCR to the public reads, then kept only in-frame beta chains. Each entry merges the rows of one CDR3 protein and shows their most common DNA and genes. This sample lists around 200,000 distinct CDR3 sequences; 29% were detected once. Of the sample, more than 3% falls within the top ten clones. What the authors observed across the whole study: Significantly higher frequencies in patients than in controls were found for roughly 5 TRBV segments, including TRBV5-6, TRBV5-1 and TRBV20-1.

Antigens for these TCRs are unknown. The source material was blood. These receptor sequences come from a girl aged 2 to 17 with multiple sclerosis.

For this clonotype: One end of the junction fails to match germline, which may point to a read error. V and J are TRBV7-9 and TRBJ2-7; D uncertain. The CDR3 runs to 12 residues. CDR1 and CDR2 (germline): SEHNR, FQNEAQ (reference sequence). The CDR3 DNA follows: TGTTCCAGCAGCCCGGAATCCTACGAGCAGTACTTC. Translating gives CSSSPESYEQYF.

This clonotype was counted ten times or more. The rearrangement uses TRBV12-3 or TRBV12-4 and TRBJ2-4, with TRBD2 matching 9 bases. V gave up 2 bases and J gave up 6 bases; unmatched junction bases: 11. CDR3 length equals 17 residues. CDR3 nucleotides: TGTGCCAGCAGTTTAAAGGGGGCCGGGACTAGCTCAAACATTCAGTACTTC. Translated, it gives CASSLKGAGTSSNIQYF.

In its sample, this clonotype was seen many times. V gene TRBV28 combines with J gene TRBJ2-1, with 14 bases lining up with TRBD2. The J segment lost 6 bases and the V segment lost 5 bases, leaving 3 bases of the junction unmatched. Germline lookup yields CDR1 MDHEN and CDR2 SYDVKM. CDR3 length: 15 residues. The CDR3 DNA is TGTGCCAGCAGTGGGACTAGCGGGAGAGGCAATGAGCAGTTCTTC. It specifies CASSGTSGRGNEQFF.

The table lists this clonotype with many counts. The chain recombines TRBV20-1 with TRBJ2-7; TRBD1 is a possible D gene (7 bases). The germline gives CDR1 DFQATT, CDR2 SNEGSKA (reference sequence). The CDR3 loop spans 15 amino acids. Trimming left V 0 bases short and J 6 bases short, with 18 bases between. The CDR3 is CSARDRETGFREQYF. CDR3 coding DNA: TGCAGTGCTAGAGATCGGGAGACAGGGTTTCGCGAGCAGTACTTC.